This is a list of T cell receptor beta chains from one sample in a study of T cells in localized non-small cell lung cancer. Using immunoSEQ multiplex PCR, the repertoire was profiled, and TCRdb retains in-frame clones only, with some absent. The data show roughly 86,000 clones, 84% seen once. The material sequenced was peripheral blood, taken before any cancer treatment. These receptors originate from a man between 40 and 69 years old with stage I lung adenocarcinoma. Each CDR3 is given with its conserved first and last residue. D genes are given only for firm matches. Size is omitted from some rows. Given values are once, few, many or a class for expanded clones.

J gene,D gene,V gene,clone size,CDR3 protein,CDR3 DNA
TRBJ2-5,TRBD1,TRBV18,NA,CASSPPGTGVETQYF,TGTGCCAGCTCACCACCGGGGACAGGGGTAGAGACCCAGTACTTC
TRBJ1-1,NA,TRBV7-8,NA,CASSLVTLNTEAFF,TGTGCCAGCAGCTTAGTGACATTGAACACTGAAGCTTTCTTT
TRBJ1-2,NA,TRBV7-2,many,CASRPGITNYGYTF,TGTGCCAGCAGGCCGGGGATCACTAACTATGGCTACACCTTC
TRBJ1-1,TRBD1,TRBV19,NA,CASSKRQGGWTEAFF,TGTGCCAGTAGTAAAAGACAGGGGGGGTGGACTGAAGCTTTCTTT
TRBJ1-1,NA,TRBV7-2,NA,CASSLGPRNTEAFF,TGTGCCAGCAGCTTAGGACCCAGGAACACTGAAGCTTTCTTT
TRBJ1-1,NA,TRBV10-3,NA,CALRRGWDTEAFF,TGTGCCCTTCGAAGGGGTTGGGACACTGAAGCTTTCTTT
TRBJ1-6,NA,TRBV5-1,NA,CASSLEGEPPLHF,TGCGCCAGCAGCTTGGAGGGCGAACCACCCCTCCACTTT
TRBJ2-3,NA,TRBV15,once,CATSNSAGGFIDTQYF,TGTGCCACCAGCAATTCCGCCGGGGGATTTATAGATACGCAGTATTTT
TRBJ1-1,NA,TRBV13,NA,CASSTNREKAFF,TGTGCCAGCAGCACCAACAGGGAAAAAGCTTTCTTT
TRBJ2-2,NA,TRBV29-1,NA,CSARGRDGNTGELFF,TGCAGCGCCAGGGGCAGGGACGGGAACACCGGGGAGCTGTTTTTT
TRBJ1-5,NA,TRBV11-1,NA,CASSPPGGLNHQPQHF,TGTGCCAGCAGCCCCCCCGGGGGCCTTAACCATCAGCCCCAGCATTTT